One sample yielded the 22 T cell receptor beta chains listed below, sequenced in a study of blood T cell repertoires in COVID-19. TCRdb's table, derived via immunoSEQ multiplex PCR, lists solely in-frame clones and lacks some. The sample records tens of thousands of clones, about 85% being singletons. Source material: peripheral blood. The receptors here all came from a human donor in a cohort sampled during active COVID-19.

The chain employs TRBV27 and TRBJ2-3; 7 nucleotides agree with TRBD2. CDR3 length equals 14 residues. V was clipped by 6 bases and J by 9 bases; unmatched bases: 12. CDR1 is MNHEY and CDR2 is SMNVEV in the germline V gene (reference sequence). The CDR3 bases are TGTGCCAGCAGGGGTGCGGGAGCAAGTCGGACGCAGTATTTT. It encodes CASRGAGASRTQYF.

J is TRBJ2-2 and V is TRBV6-1; 7 bases align to TRBD1. CDR1 and CDR2 from the germline V gene are MNHNS and SASEGT. V was pared by 0 bases and J by 7 bases, with 11 bases of the junction left unmatched. The CDR3 sequence is 17 residues long. The CDR3 DNA follows: TGTGCCAGCAGTGAAGCGGCCGGGACAGCGGAGAACGGGGAGCTGTTTTTT. Its translation is CASSEAAGTAENGELFF.

The rearrangement uses TRBV7-3 and TRBJ2-1; TRBD2 agrees at 8 bases. Germline V gene sequence: CDR1 SGHTA, CDR2 FQGTGA. J gave up 5 bases and V 5 bases, and 11 bases lay outside the gene matches. The CDR3 extends over 16 amino acids. In DNA, the CDR3 is TGTGCCAGCAGCCGCACAGGCGTTAGCGGGAACAATGAGCAGTTCTTC. This translates into CASSRTGVSGNNEQFF.

This chain links TRBV9 with TRBJ1-2; no reliable D call. The CDR3 length is 13 residues. With 4 bases removed from V and 7 bases from J, the gap between germline ends came to 14 bases. Germline CDR1 SGDLS, CDR2 YYNGEE. CDR3 sequence (DNA): TGTGCCAGCAGCACGTTCGGGGTGGCTGGCTACACCTTC. Amino acids: CASSTFGVAGYTF.

V usage is TRBV11-3 and J usage is TRBJ1-1; a possible D gene is TRBD1 (5 bases). Germline values: CDR1 SGHNT, CDR2 YENEEA. The CDR3 sequence is 13 residues long. V shed 4 bases and J shed 4 bases, with 10 bases lying between them. The CDR3 protein is CASSSTGSTEAFF. CDR3 DNA: TGTGCCAGCAGCTCCACAGGTAGCACTGAAGCTTTCTTT.

The count of this clone is one. This chain uses TRBV7-9 with TRBJ2-3, with a possible D match to TRBD2 (6 bases). Germline V CDR1 and CDR2: SEHNR, FQNEAQ (reference sequence). V gave up 8 bases and J gave up 1 base, with 13 bases separating them. The CDR3 is 14 residues long. The CDR3 spells CASAAGGGTDTQYF. In DNA, the CDR3 is TGTGCCAGCGCGGCGGGCGGGGGCACAGATACGCAGTATTTT. The full variable domain, completed using reference TRBV7-9 and TRBJ2-3, is DTGVSQNPRHKITKRGQNVTFRCDPISEHNRLYWYRQTLGQGPEFLTYFQNEAQLEKSRLLSDRFSAERPKGSFSTLEIQRTEQGDSAMYLCASAAGGGTDTQYFGPGTRLTVL.

V gene TRBV4-1 combines with J gene TRBJ2-3, with TRBD1 identical over 11 bases. From germline, CDR1 is MGHRA and CDR2 YSYEKL. The CDR3 consists of 14 residues. J gave up 7 bases and V 4 bases, and 4 bases lay outside the gene matches. The CDR3 reads CASSPGQGVYTQYF. As DNA, the CDR3 is TGCGCCAGCAGCCCGGGACAGGGGGTCTATACGCAGTATTTT.

The gene calls are TRBV21-1 and TRBJ2-3; the table's D call, TRBD2, has no DNA check behind it. TRBV21-1 is designated a pseudogene. This CDR3 spans 15 amino acids. The CDR3 loop is CASSKGGTKTDTQYF. For the CDR3, the DNA is TGTGCCAGCAGCAAGGGGGGGACTAAAACAGATACGCAGTATTTT.

The J gene is TRBJ1-2, the V gene TRBV7-9; D gene ambiguous. Germline V gives CDR1 SEHNR, CDR2 FQNEAQ (reference sequence). The CDR3 contains 14 residues. V lost 5 bases to trimming and J lost 4 bases, with 14 bases between them. The CDR3 DNA follows: TGTGCCAGCAGCCCATCCCGGGATTCCTATGGCTACACCTTC. It codes for CASSPSRDSYGYTF.

CDR3 in DNA: TGTGCCAGTAGGAGAGCGGGAGAATCGGGGAGCAATGAGCAGTTCTTC. Protein sequence: CASRRAGESGSNEQFF. The chain is built from TRBV19 and TRBJ2-1; 8 nucleotides align to TRBD2. The germline CDR1 and CDR2 sequences are LNHDA and SQIVND (reference sequence). The trim removed 6 bases at V and 6 bases at J, leaving 13 bases unmatched. The CDR3 contains 16 residues.

The V call is TRBV19, the J call TRBJ1-2; weak D call: TRBD1 (6 bases). The V and J ends lost 9 bases and 7 bases respectively, with 15 bases between them. This CDR3 is 12 amino acids long. CDR1 and CDR2 from the germline V gene are LNHDA and SQIVND (reference sequence). CDR3 protein: CASRQESGGYTF. In nucleotides, the CDR3 is TGTGCCAGCCGACAGGAGAGTGGTGGCTACACCTTC.

The chain joins TRBV4-2 to TRBJ2-5, with 12 bases fitting TRBD2. The germline gives CDR1 LGHNA, CDR2 YNFKEQ. Trimming took 4 bases from V and 5 from J; bases not matched to a gene: 8. The CDR3 extends over 16 amino acids. Written as DNA, the CDR3 is TGTGCCAGCAGCCCTAGGACTAGCGGGACAGGGGAGACCCAGTACTTC. Its translation is CASSPRTSGTGETQYF.

The genes are TRBV10-3 and TRBJ2-1; 9 nucleotides match TRBD1. CDR1 ENHRY and CDR2 SYGVKD come from the germline V gene. The J segment lost 6 bases and the V segment lost 6 bases, leaving 12 bases of the junction unmatched. CDR3 size: 16 residues. The CDR3 is CAISDGGTGPSNEQFF. Written as DNA, the CDR3 is TGTGCCATCAGCGACGGAGGGACAGGGCCATCCAATGAGCAGTTCTTC.

The chain combines TRBV5-1 with TRBJ2-5, with TRBD2 matching 7 bases. Germline assignment: CDR1 SGHRS and CDR2 YFSETQ. This CDR3 has 16 amino acids. Unmatched junction bases numbered 11, after V lost 4 bases and J lost 2 bases. Here the CDR3 DNA reads TGCGCCAGCAGCCCGGGGCCTAGCGGATCTCAAGAGACCCAGTACTTC. It codes for CASSPGPSGSQETQYF. The entire variable domain, with the rest obtained from reference TRBV5-1 and TRBJ2-5, is as follows: KAGVTQTPRYLIKTRGQQVTLSCSPISGHRSVSWYQQTPGQGLQFLFEYFSETQRNKGNFPGRFSGRQFSNSRSEMNVSTLELGDSALYLCASSPGPSGSQETQYFGPGTRLLVL.

The V gene is TRBV25-1, the J gene TRBJ2-7; TRBD1 aligns across 9 bases. V trimming: 8 bases; J trimming: 9 bases; junction bases outside the gene matches: 17. From germline, CDR1 is MGHDK and CDR2 SYGVNS. The CDR3 extends over 15 amino acids. CDR3 coding DNA: TGTGCCAGCGTTCGACCGGGACAGGGCCCCGATGGGCAGTACTTC. Its protein is CASVRPGQGPDGQYF.

This clone was observed a handful of times. The rearrangement links TRBV28 to TRBJ2-3, with D possibly being TRBD2 (6 bases). From germline, CDR1 is MDHEN and CDR2 SYDVKM. Trimming left V 8 bases short and J 3 bases short, with 21 bases between. CDR3 size: 16 residues. The CDR3 protein is CASRGPTSRRTDTQYF. CDR3 in DNA: TGTGCCAGCCGTGGTCCCACTAGCAGGAGGACAGATACGCAGTATTTT.

In this sample, this clone turned up a few times. This chain uses TRBV9 with TRBJ2-5, with 8 bases identical to TRBD2. V gave up 2 bases and J gave up 5 bases; unmatched junction bases: 8. From germline, CDR1 is SGDLS and CDR2 YYNGEE. The CDR3 has 15 amino acids. The CDR3 region has the DNA TGTGCCAGCAGCGTTAGGACTAGCTGGGGGGAGACCCAGTACTTC. Encoded protein: CASSVRTSWGETQYF. Looking up the rest from reference TRBV9 and TRBJ2-5 gives the full variable domain: DSGVTQTPKHLITATGQRVTLRCSPRSGDLSVYWYQQSLDQGLQFLIQYYNGEERAKGNILERFSAQQFPDLHSELNLSSLELGDSALYFCASSVRTSWGETQYFGPGTRLLVL.

The rearrangement links TRBV14 to TRBJ2-1; 12 bases are a match to TRBD2. In germline, CDR1 is SGHDN, CDR2 FVKESK. Losses at the gene ends were 1 base for V and 2 bases for J; bases not matched to a gene: 9. This CDR3 is 19 amino acids long. The chain's CDR3 is CASSQGTPTSGRTYNEQFF. The CDR3 nucleotides are TGTGCCAGCAGCCAAGGGACCCCTACTAGCGGGAGGACCTACAATGAGCAGTTCTTC.

CDR3 DNA: TGTGCCAGCAGCTTTTCAGTTAATCAGCCCCAGCATTTT. Encoded protein: CASSFSVNQPQHF. The J gene is TRBJ1-5, the V gene TRBV11-1; D unclear. Trimming shortened V by 3 bases and J by 4 bases, and 7 bases separated the two germline ends. CDR3 length: 13 residues. CDR1 is SGHAT, CDR2 FQDESV, per germline (reference sequence).

The chain is built from TRBV28 and TRBJ1-2; tentative D call: TRBD1 (6 bases). Germline V lookup: CDR1 MDHEN, CDR2 SYDVKM. V was shortened by 3 bases and J by 3 bases, with 11 bases between the two germline ends. This CDR3 contains 14 residues. CDR3 residues: CASSFDGTHYGYTF. In DNA, the CDR3 is TGTGCCAGCAGTTTCGACGGGACACACTATGGCTACACCTTC.

V is TRBV5-1 and J is TRBJ1-1, with 7 bases fitting TRBD1. With 3 bases clipped from V and 6 bases from J, the junction kept 2 bases outside the gene matches. The germline V gene encodes CDR1 SGHRS and CDR2 YFSETQ. The CDR3 is 12 amino acids. The CDR3 nucleotides are TGCGCCAGCAGCTCCACAGGGGCTGAAGCTTTCTTT. Protein product: CASSSTGAEAFF.

This clone was counted between two and nine times. The rearrangement links TRBV5-1 to TRBJ2-5, with no clear D. Germline CDR1 is SGHRS and CDR2 is YFSETQ. The CDR3 consists of 14 residues. Trimming stripped 0 bases from V and 2 bases from J, with 8 bases between. CDR3 loop: CASSLEVRQETQYF. The DNA of the CDR3 is TGCGCCAGCAGCTTGGAGGTGAGGCAAGAGACCCAGTACTTC. The full variable domain, completed using reference TRBV5-1 and TRBJ2-5, is KAGVTQTPRYLIKTRGQQVTLSCSPISGHRSVSWYQQTPGQGLQFLFEYFSETQRNKGNFPGRFSGRQFSNSRSEMNVSTLELGDSALYLCASSLEVRQETQYFGPGTRLLVL.